This TCR beta chain was recovered during a study of identical twins. Study observations and caveats: Recombination models fit unrelated individuals' TCR alpha sharing but underestimated twins'.

Points on this clonotype: Its matching antigen is unknown.

Germline CDR1 reads LGHDT; CDR2 reads YNNKEL (reference sequence). V lost 4 bases and J lost 7; bases outside the gene matches: 8. CDR3 length: 15 amino acids. TCRdb called the 5' RACE reads again in MiXCR, with one record for every CDR3 protein. The sample contains roughly 1,500,000 distinct CDR3 sequences, more than 30% of which appear only once. The material sequenced was cord blood. The origin of this receptor is a newborn girl in good health. This chain joins TRBV3-1 and TRBJ2-1, with 9 bases aligning to TRBD1. CDR3: CASSRYGTGRNEQFF. In nucleotides, the CDR3 is TGTGCCAGCAGCCGGTATGGGACAGGGAGGAATGAGCAGTTCTTC.